The 4 T cell receptor beta chains presented below share a single source sample, sequenced in a study of T-cell memory formation after mild COVID-19. TCRdb reprocessed the 5' RACE reads via MiXCR and lists one record per CDR3 protein. The repertoire has over 60,000 distinct CDR3 sequences, about a sixth of them found once; the top ten carry roughly a third. Sequencing was carried out using PBMCs or a T cell subset sorted from them (not recorded which). The receptors originated from an adult woman who had mild COVID-19 (a few samples of this study predate the infection). Cell type and time point are not known.

The rearrangement joins TRBV5-1 to TRBJ2-3; 7 bases fit TRBD1. Germline lookup yields CDR1 SGHRS and CDR2 YFSETQ. The V segment lost 4 bases and the J segment 6 bases; nucleotides outside the gene matches: 5. This CDR3 is 13 amino acids long. DNA of the CDR3: TGCGCCAGCAGCCGTGACAGGGCGGATACGCAGTATTTT. Its protein product is CASSRDRADTQYF.

This chain joins TRBV5-1 and TRBJ2-1; 7 bases are shared with TRBD1. The CDR3 runs to 15 residues. Trimming removed 2 bases from V and 4 bases from J; junction bases left unmatched: 6. Per germline, CDR1 SGHRS and CDR2 YFSETQ. CDR3 nucleotide sequence: TGCGCCAGCAGCTTTGCCCAGGGGGTATACAATGAGCAGTTCTTC. As protein: CASSFAQGVYNEQFF.

J is TRBJ2-1 and V is TRBV12-3 or TRBV12-4, with D maybe TRBD2 (6 bases). CDR3 size: 15 residues. V shed 2 bases and J shed 7 bases, with 15 bases lying between them. The CDR3 loop is CASSLIGGTSNEQFF. The CDR3 DNA sequence: TGTGCCAGCAGTTTAATTGGCGGGACCTCGAATGAGCAGTTCTTC.

Only a few counts were recorded for this clonotype. This chain joins TRBV29-1 and TRBJ2-1, with a tentative D call TRBD2 (5 bases). Germline V gives CDR1 SQVTM, CDR2 ANQGSEA. The CDR3 has 10 amino acids. Deletions cut 6 bases from V and 9 bases from J, with 9 bases between. The CDR3 is CSVAGSEQFF. In DNA form, the CDR3 reads TGCAGCGTGGCTGGGAGTGAGCAGTTCTTC.